These T cell receptor beta chains were read from a single sample in a study of cytomegalovirus exposure and HLA in healthy donors. Assay: immunoSEQ multiplex PCR; the TCRdb copy retains only in-frame clones and omits some. This sample has about 200,000 clones, with just over 85% found just once. The material sequenced was PBMCs. The receptors stem from a woman between 18 and 29 years old in good health and CMV-seronegative. CDR3s include the opening cysteine and the closing phenylalanine or tryptophan. The order of the fields is V gene, J gene, CDR3 length, clone size, D gene, CDR3 protein, CDR3 DNA. The D gene is left open where the match is weak. The size field is filled for only some rows; it gives once, few, many or a size class.

TRBV29-1	TRBJ1-2	14	.	.	CSVPLETGNYGYTF	TGCAGCGTCCCCCTAGAGACTGGGAACTATGGCTACACCTTC
TRBV6-1	TRBJ2-5	17	.	.	CASSEGASTGRKETQYF	TGTGCCAGCAGTGAAGGTGCCTCCACGGGTAGAAAAGAGACCCAGTACTTC
TRBV29-1	TRBJ1-1	12	few	.	CSVQTLNTEAFF	TGCAGCGTACAGACACTGAACACTGAAGCTTTCTTT
TRBV4-2	TRBJ2-7	18	.	TRBD1	CASSQPPGQGLAVGEQYF	TGTGCCAGCAGCCAACCCCCGGGACAGGGGTTAGCAGTCGGCGAGCAGTACTTC
TRBV6-6	TRBJ2-7	12	once	.	CASTSQGLEQYF	TGTGCCAGCACCTCTCAGGGTCTCGAGCAGTACTTC
TRBV2	TRBJ2-2	17	.	.	CASTQGGRRGGTGELFF	TGTGCCAGCACCCAGGGAGGCCGGAGGGGAGGCACCGGGGAGCTGTTTTTT
TRBV5-6	TRBJ1-2	13	.	.	CASSLPGGYGYTF	TGTGCCAGCAGCTTGCCCGGGGGCTATGGCTACACCTTC
TRBV28	TRBJ1-2	13	.	TRBD1	CASSRDRGQDYTF	TGTGCCAGCAGCCGCGACAGGGGGCAAGACTACACCTTC
TRBV7-9	TRBJ2-7	14	.	.	CASSLGSSASEQYF	TGTGCCAGCAGCTTGGGGTCTAGCGCAAGCGAGCAGTACTTC
TRBV5-1	TRBJ1-5	13	few	.	CASSSGLNQPQHF	TGCGCCAGCAGCTCGGGTCTTAATCAGCCCCAGCATTTT
TRBV5-4	TRBJ2-1	16	.	TRBD2	CASSPETSGIYNEQFF	TGTGCCAGCAGCCCCGAGACTAGCGGGATATACAATGAGCAGTTCTTC
TRBV19	TRBJ2-1	16	.	.	CASSIGASVAYNEQFF	TGTGCCAGTAGTATTGGGGCTAGCGTAGCCTACAATGAGCAGTTCTTC
TRBV5-6	TRBJ1-2	13	.	.	CASSLVGDYGYTF	TGTGCCAGCAGCTTGGTCGGGGACTATGGCTACACCTTC
TRBV29-1	TRBJ2-2	14	.	TRBD1	CSALTGGNTGELFF	TGCAGCGCCTTGACAGGGGGCAACACCGGGGAGCTGTTTTTT
TRBV30	TRBJ1-2	14	.	TRBD1	CAWSVGQGARGYTF	TGTGCCTGGAGTGTAGGACAGGGGGCCAGGGGCTACACCTTC
TRBV5-4	TRBJ2-7	15	.	TRBD2	CASSSMREGLSEQYF	TGTGCCAGCAGCTCTATGCGGGAGGGCCTCAGCGAGCAGTACTTC
TRBV7-2	TRBJ2-7	13	few	.	CASSLVAGDEQYF	TGTGCCAGCAGCTTAGTAGCAGGGGACGAGCAGTACTTC
TRBV28	TRBJ1-2	16	.	TRBD1	CASSWGGQGPGGGYTF	TGTGCCAGCAGTTGGGGGGGACAGGGCCCAGGAGGAGGCTACACCTTC
TRBV5-6	TRBJ2-1	14	.	.	CASSFAEFYNEQFF	TGTGCCAGCAGCTTCGCAGAATTCTACAATGAGCAGTTCTTC
TRBV19	TRBJ2-3	17	.	.	CASSIDRQGSFTDTQYF	TGTGCCAGTAGTATAGATCGGCAGGGGTCTTTCACAGATACGCAGTATTTT
TRBV27	TRBJ1-4	15	.	.	CASSITSTVNEKLFF	TGTGCCAGCAGTATTACATCGACAGTTAATGAAAAACTGTTTTTT
TRBV5-6	TRBJ2-7	13	.	TRBD1	CASSPTGIYEQYF	TGTGCCAGCAGTCCGACAGGGATTTACGAGCAGTACTTC
TRBV7-9	TRBJ1-2	13	.	.	CASSPPLNYGYTF	TGTGCCAGCAGCCCCCCACTAAACTATGGCTACACCTTC
TRBV27	TRBJ2-7	18	.	TRBD2	CASSLSGSGRAPSYEQYF	TGTGCCAGCAGTTTATCGGGTAGCGGGAGGGCGCCCTCCTACGAGCAGTACTTC
TRBV25-1	TRBJ2-1	18	.	TRBD1	CASSELDGGQGRGDEQFF	TGTGCCAGCAGTGAATTGGATGGCGGACAGGGAAGGGGAGATGAGCAGTTCTTC
TRBV19	TRBJ1-5	16	.	.	CASRPRTRNDNQPQHF	TGTGCCAGTAGGCCCAGGACAAGGAATGACAATCAGCCCCAGCATTTT
TRBV4-2	TRBJ2-2	15	.	TRBD1	CASSQYDRGAGELFF	TGTGCCAGCAGCCAATACGACAGGGGCGCCGGGGAGCTGTTTTTT